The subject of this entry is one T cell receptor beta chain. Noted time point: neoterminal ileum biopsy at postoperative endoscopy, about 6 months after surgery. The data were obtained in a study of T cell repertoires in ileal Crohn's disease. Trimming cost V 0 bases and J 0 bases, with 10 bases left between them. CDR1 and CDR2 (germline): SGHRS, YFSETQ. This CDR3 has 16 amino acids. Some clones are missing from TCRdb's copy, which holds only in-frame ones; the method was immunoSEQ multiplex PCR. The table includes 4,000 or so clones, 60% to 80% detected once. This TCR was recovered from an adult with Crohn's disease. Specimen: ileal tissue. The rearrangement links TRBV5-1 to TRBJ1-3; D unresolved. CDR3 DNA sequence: TGCGCCAGCAGCTTGGATTCAGGCGCCTCTGGAAACACCATATATTTT. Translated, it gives CASSLDSGASGNTIYF.